This T cell receptor beta chain comes out of a study of response to subunit inactivated influenza vaccine. Study outcomes and limitations: Seasonal influenza vaccination, on each occasion, was suggested by the authors to recruit few new T cells.

About this clonotype: The antigen is undetermined.

The CDR3 contains 14 residues. V dropped 5 bases and J dropped 5; count of bases not matched to a gene: 9. From germline, CDR1 is DFQATT and CDR2 SNEGSKA (reference sequence). TCRdb passed the RT-PCR reads through MiXCR, listing each CDR3 protein once. The table includes under 550,000 distinct CDR3 sequences, approximately 7.6% detected once. This sequence joins TRBV20-1 and TRBJ1-1; TRBD1 matches 9 bases. This TCR derives from a man between 50 and 69 years old who received an inactivated influenza vaccine. Material: PBMCs from blood, obtained roughly 24 months after vaccination. CDR3 sequence (DNA): TGCAGTGCTGTGACAGGGGGTCCAAGGACTGAAGCTTTCTTT. Amino acid sequence: CSAVTGGPRTEAFF.